The 27 T cell receptor beta chains given below trace back to one sample, sequenced in a study of technical replicates of blood from a handful of donors. Clones were sequenced by immunoSEQ multiplex PCR, and TCRdb holds only the in-frame ones, with some missing. The sample carries approximately 99,000 clones, 95% recorded once. Sequenced input: T cells isolated from PBMCs. Receptor source: a human donor in good health.

This clone was seen only once. V and J are TRBV28 and TRBJ1-4; perhaps TRBD1 as D (5 bases). The CDR3 is 15 amino acids. V lost 4 bases and J lost 4, with 13 bases in between. Per germline, CDR1 MDHEN and CDR2 SYDVKM. Here the CDR3 DNA reads TGTGCCAGCAGTTCTGGAGGGACCGATAATGAAAAACTGTTTTTT. Its translation is CASSSGGTDNEKLFF.

The rearrangement links TRBV28 to TRBJ2-2, with 9 positions matching TRBD1. CDR1 is MDHEN, CDR2 SYDVKM, per germline. Trimming cost V 4 bases and J 7 bases; bases outside gene matches: 10. This CDR3 has 16 residues. The CDR3 nucleotides read TGTGCCAGCAGTTCCGTGGGACAGGGATTAGTCGGGGAGCTGTTTTTT. This gives the protein CASSSVGQGLVGELFF.

The rearrangement uses TRBV7-9 and TRBJ2-1; 11 nucleotides match TRBD2. Germline CDR1 is SEHNR and CDR2 is FQNEAQ (reference sequence). The CDR3 consists of 16 residues. The J segment lost 8 bases and the V segment lost 1 base, leaving 7 bases of the junction unmatched. In DNA form, the CDR3 reads TGTGCCAGCAGCTTAGTACTAGCGGGAGCTATCGATGAGCAGTTCTTC. It yields the protein CASSLVLAGAIDEQFF.

This sequence joins TRBV29-1 and TRBJ2-3; TRBD1 aligns across 8 bases. The CDR3 runs 12 residues. Per the germline V gene, CDR1 is SQVTM and CDR2 is ANQGSEA. Losses at the gene ends were 6 bases for V and 3 bases for J; bases not matched to a gene: 2. Written as DNA, the CDR3 is TGCAGCGTAGACAGGGGTACAGATACGCAGTATTTT. Its translation: CSVDRGTDTQYF.

V gene TRBV10-1 combines with J gene TRBJ2-1; 8 nucleotides align to TRBD2. From germline, CDR1 is WNHNN and CDR2 SYGVQD (reference sequence). The CDR3 length is 19 residues. V shed 6 bases, J shed 1 base, and the junction held 17 bases outside the gene matches. The CDR3 loop is CASSRNPGLGAQSYNEQFF. The CDR3 DNA reads as TGCGCCAGCAGCAGAAACCCGGGACTAGGTGCGCAGTCCTACAATGAGCAGTTCTTC.

The chain has TRBV28 and TRBJ2-7, with D perhaps TRBD2 (6 bases). This CDR3 has 15 residues. With 4 bases removed from V and 2 bases from J, the gap between germline ends came to 15 bases. Germline CDR1 reads MDHEN; CDR2 reads SYDVKM. The CDR3 sequence: CASSSLTREAYEQYF. The CDR3 coding sequence is TGTGCCAGCAGTTCGTTGACTAGGGAGGCCTACGAGCAGTACTTC.

This rearrangement joins TRBV5-8 to TRBJ2-5, with 9 bases fitting TRBD1. Unmatched junction bases numbered 5, after V lost 0 bases and J lost 5 bases. Germline V gene sequence: CDR1 SGHTS, CDR2 YDEGEE. The CDR3 spans 15 residues. The CDR3 nucleotides read TGTGCCAGCAGCTTGGGGGGACAGGGTTGGGAGACCCAGTACTTC. Its protein is CASSLGGQGWETQYF.

The chain has TRBV27 and TRBJ2-3, with 7 positions matching TRBD1. V shed 5 bases, J shed 15 bases, and the junction held 11 bases outside the gene matches. This CDR3 region has 12 residues. Germline CDR1 and CDR2: MNHEY and SMNVEV (reference sequence). This CDR3 reads CASSDRVVQFYF. The DNA for the CDR3 is TGTGCCAGCAGTGACAGGGTAGTCCAGTTTTATTTT.

This chain joins TRBV27 and TRBJ2-1; 12 bases agree with TRBD2. The germline CDR1 and CDR2 sequences are MNHEY and SMNVEV (reference sequence). V was pared by 2 bases and J by 3 bases, with 2 bases of the junction left unmatched. The CDR3 extends over 16 amino acids. The CDR3: CASSLGTSGYYNEQFF. The DNA for the CDR3 is TGTGCCAGCAGTTTAGGGACTAGCGGGTACTACAATGAGCAGTTCTTC.

The chain uses TRBV7-5 and TRBJ1-1; TRBD1, as called in the table, went unchecked against the DNA. TRBV7-5 is shown as a pseudogene. The CDR3 spans 16 residues. This CDR3 is CVRSLGQGNVNTEAFF. DNA of the CDR3: TGTGTCAGAAGCTTGGGACAGGGGAATGTGAACACTGAAGCTTTCTTT.

The rearrangement uses TRBV10-1 and TRBJ2-5, with 9 bases that match TRBD2. V trimming: 2 bases; J trimming: 4 bases; junction bases outside the gene matches: 11. Germline V gives CDR1 WNHNN, CDR2 SYGVQD (reference sequence). This CDR3 is built from 17 residues. The DNA for the CDR3 is TGCGCCAGCAGTGAGATGCGGGGGGGCATGTCGGGAGAGACCCAGTACTTC. Protein: CASSEMRGGMSGETQYF.

This sequence joins TRBV29-1 and TRBJ2-1; 12 bases match TRBD2. Losses at the gene ends were 1 base for V and 4 bases for J; bases not matched to a gene: 14. CDR1 and CDR2 (germline): SQVTM, ANQGSEA. This CDR3 is 19 amino acids long. In DNA, the CDR3 is TGCAGCGTTGAAGGAAAAATGCTAGCGGGAGGGCGGGGGTACAATGAGCAGTTCTTC. It translates to CSVEGKMLAGGRGYNEQFF.

The rearrangement links TRBV28 to TRBJ1-2; D uncertain. The V and J ends lost 5 bases and 7 bases respectively, with 14 bases between them. The CDR3 is 13 amino acids. Per germline, CDR1 MDHEN and CDR2 SYDVKM. The CDR3 coding sequence is TGTGCCAGCAGTCTCCCGGCCCTAGGTGGCTACACCTTC. Translation: CASSLPALGGYTF.

The chain links TRBV29-1 to TRBJ1-2; tentative D call: TRBD1 (6 bases). Germline V gene data show CDR1 as SQVTM and CDR2 as ANQGSEA. This CDR3 comprises 14 residues. V dropped 5 bases and J dropped 2 bases, with 15 bases sitting between them. CDR3 DNA: TGCAGCGTTCCCCGACAGGAGCTCAACTATGGCTACACCTTC. Its protein product is CSVPRQELNYGYTF.

V and J are TRBV15 and TRBJ2-4, with D perhaps matching TRBD2 (5 bases). CDR1 LNHNV and CDR2 YYDKDF come from the germline V gene (reference sequence). Between the trimmed V and J ends, which lost 5 bases and 3 bases, there was a span of 20 bases. The CDR3 sequence is 17 residues long. As DNA, the CDR3 is TGTGCCACCAGCGAGGAGGTCTCCGGTTCTGGCAAAAACATTCAGTACTTC. Translated: CATSEEVSGSGKNIQYF.

The chain uses TRBV4-1 and TRBJ2-5; no definite D call. CDR1 MGHRA and CDR2 YSYEKL come from the germline V gene. V was trimmed by 0 bases and J by 5 bases, leaving 7 bases between them. CDR3 length equals 13 residues. The CDR3 region has the DNA TGCGCCAGCAGCCAAGACTCCAGGGAGACCCAGTACTTC. Translated, it gives CASSQDSRETQYF.

This chain links TRBV5-4 with TRBJ2-5; 7 bases fit TRBD2. The germline V gene encodes CDR1 SGHNT and CDR2 YYREEE (reference sequence). This CDR3 region has 14 residues. J lost 5 bases, V lost 4 bases, and 8 bases had no gene match. The CDR3 bases are TGTGCCAGCAGCGAGAGCGGGATAAAGGAGACCCAGTACTTC. Amino acid sequence: CASSESGIKETQYF.

This clone was found a few times. The rearrangement uses TRBV11-2 and TRBJ1-1; 7 bases match TRBD1. Germline loops: CDR1 SGHAT, CDR2 FQNNGV. CDR3 length: 13 residues. V gave up 4 bases and J gave up 2 bases; unmatched junction bases: 1. The CDR3 region has the DNA TGTGCCAGCAGCTGGGACAGAAACACTGAAGCTTTCTTT. Translation gives CASSWDRNTEAFF.

This clone was counted once. V and J are TRBV19 and TRBJ1-3; 7 bases agree with TRBD1. CDR1 is LNHDA and CDR2 is SQIVND in the germline V gene (reference sequence). Trimming removed 10 bases from V and 4 bases from J; junction bases left unmatched: 13. The CDR3 totals 15 residues. In nucleotides, the CDR3 is TGTGCCACCTCGGGACAGTCACCATCAGGAAACACCATATATTTT. Translated: CATSGQSPSGNTIYF.

This clone was detected once. The V call is TRBV10-3, the J call TRBJ1-1; no clear D. Germline V gene lookup returns CDR1 ENHRY and CDR2 SYGVKD. The length of the CDR3 is 11 residues. Trimming stripped 0 bases from V and 7 bases from J, with 3 bases between. CDR3 region: CAISESGEAFF. CDR3 DNA sequence: TGTGCCATCAGTGAGTCCGGTGAAGCTTTCTTT.

The rearrangement joins TRBV5-1 to TRBJ2-1; possibly TRBD2 for D (6 bases). CDR3 length equals 14 residues. With 4 bases removed from V and 4 bases from J, the gap between germline ends came to 12 bases. Germline CDR1 is SGHRS and CDR2 is YFSETQ. CDR3 sequence reads: CASSHLREYNEQFF. The CDR3, as DNA: TGCGCCAGCAGCCACCTCCGGGAGTACAATGAGCAGTTCTTC.

The chain is built from TRBV2 and TRBJ1-2; D not certain. Germline values: CDR1 SNHLY, CDR2 FYNNEI. V gave up 5 bases and J gave up 6 bases, with 10 bases separating them. The CDR3 totals 12 residues. The CDR3 loop is CASSPELHGYTF. The CDR3 nucleotides read TGTGCCAGCAGTCCCGAGCTACATGGCTACACCTTC.

The chain links TRBV28 to TRBJ1-1; 7 positions agree with TRBD1. The V gene end was trimmed by 6 bases and the J gene end by 6 bases; junction bases not matched to a gene: 7. In germline, CDR1 is MDHEN, CDR2 SYDVKM. The CDR3 covers 13 residues. CDR3 protein: CASSYYRGAEAFF. The CDR3 region has the DNA TGTGCCAGCAGCTATTACAGGGGTGCTGAAGCTTTCTTT.

This chain connects TRBV5-1 to TRBJ2-1, with 7 bases aligning to TRBD2. The CDR3 is made up of 18 amino acids. V trimming: 5 bases; J trimming: 3 bases; junction bases outside the gene matches: 17. Looked up from germline, CDR1 is SGHRS and CDR2 is YFSETQ. CDR3 in DNA: TGCGCCAGCAGTTTTCTAATCGTGGGGGAGGGCCTCTACAATGAGCAGTTCTTC. It codes for CASSFLIVGEGLYNEQFF.

The V and J genes are TRBV4-1 and TRBJ1-6; D might be TRBD1 (5 bases). The CDR3 has 17 amino acids. Germline loops: CDR1 MGHRA, CDR2 YSYEKL. The ends were cut back, 1 base at V and 4 bases at J, with 14 bases in the middle. The CDR3 loop reads CASSQVLRGSYNSPLHF. The CDR3 nucleotides are TGCGCCAGCAGCCAAGTTTTGCGGGGCTCTTATAATTCACCCCTCCACTTT.

The genes are TRBV7-6 and TRBJ1-4; tentatively, D is TRBD1 (5 bases). This CDR3 has 13 residues. V dropped 6 bases and J dropped 3 bases, with 8 bases sitting between them. CDR1 and CDR2 from the germline V gene are SGHVS and FNYEAQ. In nucleotides, the CDR3 is TGTGCCAGCAGACAGGATCCTAATGAAAAACTGTTTTTT. Translated, it gives CASRQDPNEKLFF.

The V and J genes are TRBV2 and TRBJ2-3; unclear D gene. There are 10 residues in the CDR3. The V gene's germline CDR1 is SNHLY and CDR2 FYNNEI. The V and J ends lost 11 bases and 6 bases respectively, with 9 bases between them. The CDR3 here is CALIGDTQYF. Written as DNA, the CDR3 is TGTGCCCTGATCGGGGATACGCAGTATTTT. Looking up the rest from reference TRBV2 and TRBJ2-3 gives the full variable domain: EPEVTQTPSHQVTQMGQEVILRCVPISNHLYFYWYRQILGQKVEFLVSFYNNEISEKSEIFDDQFSVERPDGSNFTLKIRSTKLEDSAMYFCALIGDTQYFGPGTRLTVL.